This TCR beta chain was obtained from a study of a mutant IDH1 vaccine in newly diagnosed glioma. About the research overall: Treated patients had a mean age of around 40 years and an approximately 60% male, around 38% female split. Patients previously underwent radiotherapy, temozolomide, or both, and most underwent both.

General study points: Immune responses arising from the vaccine appeared in about 95% of patients.

Method: immunoSEQ multiplex PCR; TCRdb's copy keeps in-frame clones and lacks some. Of tens of thousands of clones listed, about four fifths were seen once; the top ten hold 4.6%. The time point: baseline, week 1 (first vaccination visit). Treatment described: pre-vaccination baseline after standard-of-care therapy. V shed 10 bases and J shed 7 bases, with 25 bases lying between them. The germline gives CDR1 LNHDA, CDR2 SQIVND (reference sequence). The length of the CDR3 is 15 residues. This clone occurred a few times. Antigen: not known. This TCR was recovered from a woman younger than 30 with glioma. Some clones in this sample may be carry-over from other donors' samples. Sequencing was performed on peripheral blood mononuclear cells (PBMCs), taken from a glioma patient treated with radiotherapy, temozolomide or both. The rearrangement uses TRBV19 and TRBJ1-1, with a tentative D call TRBD1 (5 bases). The CDR3 sequence: CATQNLRAGEREAFF. As DNA, the CDR3 is TGTGCCACACAAAACCTCAGGGCGGGGGAGCGTGAAGCTTTCTTT.